This entry lists 27 T cell receptor beta chains sequenced from one sample in a study of blood T cell repertoires in COVID-19. This table comes from immunoSEQ multiplex PCR, and its TCRdb copy is limited to in-frame clones, with some not included. The profile shows approximately 210,000 clones, around 86% of them singletons. Sequencing input: PBMCs or T cells enriched from blood (not recorded which). The receptors come from a man aged 25-40 years in a cohort exposed to, infected with or recovered from COVID-19 (not recorded which).

This chain uses TRBV20-1 with TRBJ1-1; maybe TRBD1 (5 bases). The CDR3 extends over 13 amino acids. Germline CDR1 reads DFQATT; CDR2 reads SNEGSKA (reference sequence). Trimming took off 3 bases at V and 4 bases at J, with 12 bases between the two ends. The CDR3 DNA is TGCAGTGCTAGTGCTACGGGGGGCACTGAAGCTTTCTTT. This encodes CSASATGGTEAFF.

This chain links TRBV3-1 (or the pseudogene TRBV3-2) with TRBJ1-2; no clear D gene. Germline-derived CDR1 and CDR2 are LGHDT and YNNKEL (reference sequence). CDR3 length: 15 amino acids. Between the trimmed V and J ends, which lost 0 bases and 4 bases, there was a span of 12 bases. The CDR3: CASSQDTAGFYGYTF. CDR3 nucleotide sequence: TGTGCCAGCAGCCAAGATACCGCCGGGTTCTATGGCTACACCTTC.

The chain is built from TRBV28 and TRBJ1-6; the D gene is possibly TRBD1 (5 bases). The CDR3 contains 15 residues. The V end was cut by 2 bases, the J end by 3 bases, with 8 bases between. Looked up from germline, CDR1 is MDHEN and CDR2 is SYDVKM. The CDR3 nucleotides are TGTGCCAGCAGTTTAAGGCAGGGCTATAATTCACCCCTCCACTTT. This gives the protein CASSLRQGYNSPLHF.

This clone has at least ten counts. The chain recombines TRBV19 with TRBJ2-7; weak D call: TRBD2 (5 bases). This CDR3 comprises 13 residues. V lost 5 bases, J lost 4 bases, and 12 bases lay in between. Per the germline V gene, CDR1 is LNHDA and CDR2 is SQIVND (reference sequence). The CDR3 DNA follows: TGTGCCAGTAGTCCCAGGACTGTATACGAGCAGTACTTC. As protein: CASSPRTVYEQYF.

This sequence joins TRBV10-1 and TRBJ1-2, with D hard to call. This CDR3 spans 14 amino acids. Germline CDR1 reads WNHNN; CDR2 reads SYGVQD (reference sequence). The V gene lost 3 bases and the J gene lost 4 bases, with 12 bases spanning the gap. The CDR3 protein is CASSDPGVRYGYTF. CDR3 bases: TGCGCCAGCAGTGATCCCGGGGTCCGCTATGGCTACACCTTC.

The chain has TRBV4-1 and TRBJ1-2; a possible D gene is TRBD1 (6 bases). Trimming removed 0 bases at V and 1 base at J, with 12 bases between. Per germline, CDR1 MGHRA and CDR2 YSYEKL. This CDR3 is built from 16 residues. The CDR3 DNA reads as TGCGCCAGCAGCCAAGAGGGGGTACAGGGTAACTATGGCTACACCTTC. Residues: CASSQEGVQGNYGYTF.

The chain combines TRBV18 with TRBJ1-5; a possible D gene is TRBD1 (6 bases). This CDR3 region has 14 residues. Germline V gives CDR1 KGHSH, CDR2 LQKENI. V was clipped by 6 bases and J by 9 bases, with 18 bases between them. Written as DNA, the CDR3 is TGTGCCAGCTCTCCGGGAGCGGGGGCTTGGCCCCAGCATTTT. Encoded protein: CASSPGAGAWPQHF.

The CDR3 region has the DNA TGTGCCAGCAGTTTAGGCGGGAGGGAAGAGACCCAGTACTTC. Protein: CASSLGGREETQYF. The chain carries TRBV28 and TRBJ2-5, with TRBD2 matching 9 bases. Unmatched junction bases numbered 1, after V lost 2 bases and J lost 3 bases. Germline V gene lookup returns CDR1 MDHEN and CDR2 SYDVKM. CDR3 size: 14 residues.

The V call is TRBV4-1, the J call TRBJ2-3, with no clear D. V shed 0 bases and J shed 6 bases, with 19 bases lying between them. The CDR3 contains 17 residues. Germline-derived CDR1 and CDR2 are MGHRA and YSYEKL. CDR3 coding DNA: TGCGCCAGCAGCCAAGATTCAACGGCGCTGGCCAGGGATACGCAGTATTTT. Protein: CASSQDSTALARDTQYF.

The gene calls are TRBV6-2 or TRBV6-3 and TRBJ1-1; no reliable D call. Trimming left V 2 bases short and J 3 bases short, with 16 bases between. The CDR3 has 16 residues. From germline, CDR1 is MNHEY and CDR2 SVGEGT. The CDR3 DNA reads TGTGCCAGCAGTTACAACGCCCCCGGAGTGCACACTGAAGCTTTCTTT. This translates into CASSYNAPGVHTEAFF.

V gene TRBV7-3 combines with J gene TRBJ1-5, with a tentative D call TRBD1 (5 bases). This CDR3 contains 13 residues. V gave up 0 bases and J gave up 5 bases, with 5 bases separating them. Germline V gives CDR1 SGHTA, CDR2 FQGTGA. In nucleotides, the CDR3 is TGTGCCAGCAGCTTAACAGGGGATCAGCCCCAGCATTTT. Translation gives CASSLTGDQPQHF.

Here the CDR3 reads CASSPGTELGNTIYF. In DNA, the CDR3 is TGTGCCAGCAGCCCTGGGACAGAACTTGGAAACACCATATATTTT. The V gene is TRBV11-2, the J gene TRBJ1-3, with 7 bases aligning to TRBD1. The CDR3 is 15 residues long. The germline V gene has CDR1 SGHAT and CDR2 FQNNGV. The ends lost 5 bases at V and 3 bases at J; junction bases unmatched: 7.

The chain couples TRBV18 to TRBJ1-4, with TRBD1 as a possible D gene (6 bases). The CDR3 is 14 residues long. V was cut by 6 bases and J by 8 bases, with 16 bases left in between. Germline CDR1 and CDR2: KGHSH and LQKENI. CDR3 amino acids: CASSSQGFGEKLFF. The CDR3 DNA sequence: TGTGCCAGCTCGTCACAGGGTTTTGGCGAAAAACTGTTTTTT.

V is TRBV3-1 (or the pseudogene TRBV3-2) and J is TRBJ1-2; 8 bases map to TRBD1. The trim removed 3 bases at V and 4 bases at J, leaving 1 base unmatched. The CDR3 spans 13 residues. The germline gives CDR1 LGHDT, CDR2 YNNKEL (reference sequence). CDR3: CASSQDRAYGYTF. CDR3 DNA: TGTGCCAGCAGCCAGGACAGGGCCTATGGCTACACCTTC.

The rearrangement links TRBV19 to TRBJ1-2; D is perhaps TRBD1 (6 bases). Germline-derived CDR1 and CDR2 are LNHDA and SQIVND (reference sequence). This CDR3 is 13 amino acids long. The ends were cut back, 8 bases at V and 6 bases at J, with 16 bases in the middle. The CDR3 DNA reads TGTGCCAGTCACAAAGGGGGAAGGGATGGCTACACCTTC. Protein product: CASHKGGRDGYTF.

The chain joins TRBV5-1 to TRBJ1-1, with D hard to call. V shed 1 base and J shed 2 bases, with 6 bases lying between them. Germline assignment: CDR1 SGHRS and CDR2 YFSETQ. This CDR3 is 13 amino acids long. CDR3 residues: CASSLSQNTEAFF. CDR3 nucleotides: TGCGCCAGCAGCTTGAGCCAAAACACTGAAGCTTTCTTT.

The CDR3 nucleotides read TGCAGCGTTTCCCCAAGGGGAGGGAAGAACTACGAGCAGTACTTC. This sequence encodes CSVSPRGGKNYEQYF. The chain is built from TRBV29-1 and TRBJ2-7, with 7 bases identical to TRBD2. CDR1 is SQVTM, CDR2 ANQGSEA, per germline. The CDR3 is 15 residues long. V was pared by 5 bases and J by 3 bases, with 13 bases of the junction left unmatched.

Remarks on this clone: One junction end does not reproduce the germline sequence, and a read error may be involved. The chain carries TRBV7-7 and TRBJ2-5; 11 nucleotides match TRBD2. The CDR3 runs 15 residues. The germline gives CDR1 SSHAT, CDR2 FNYEAQ (reference sequence). CDR3 sequence: CASSVRTSGSETQYF. CDR3 nucleotides: TGTGCTAGCAGCGTAAGGACTAGCGGGTCTGAGACCCAGTACTTC.

V usage is TRBV5-6 and J usage is TRBJ1-6; D is ambiguous. From germline, CDR1 is SGHDT and CDR2 YYEEEE. With 3 bases removed from V and 7 bases from J, the gap between germline ends came to 17 bases. The length of the CDR3 is 16 residues. The CDR3 nucleotides are TGTGCCAGCAGCTCCCGGGAGGGCCTATTGAATTCACCCCTCCACTTT. The encoded protein is CASSSREGLLNSPLHF.

This rearrangement joins TRBV5-5 to TRBJ1-1, with D perhaps matching TRBD1 (5 bases). This CDR3 is 12 amino acids long. Germline loops: CDR1 SGHKS, CDR2 YYEKEE (reference sequence). Trimming removed 0 bases from V and 8 bases from J, with 8 bases in between. CDR3 sequence (DNA): TGTGCCAGCAGCTTGGTGGGGGGAGAAGCTTTCTTT. Residues: CASSLVGGEAFF. The full variable domain, completed using reference TRBV5-5 and TRBJ1-1, is DAGVTQSPTHLIKTRGQQVTLRCSPISGHKSVSWYQQVLGQGPQFIFQYYEKEERGRGNFPDRFSARQFPNYSSELNVNALLLGDSALYLCASSLVGGEAFFGQGTRLTVV.

V is TRBV28 and J is TRBJ2-7; 10 positions match TRBD2. Germline V lookup: CDR1 MDHEN, CDR2 SYDVKM. V shed 2 bases and J 2 bases; nucleotides not matched to a gene: 6. The length of the CDR3 is 16 residues. DNA for the CDR3: TGTGCCAGCAGTTTAGAGGCTAGCGGGGGCGCCTACGAGCAGTACTTC. Translation gives CASSLEASGGAYEQYF.

The chain uses TRBV19 and TRBJ2-1; the D is unclear. Germline V gene lookup returns CDR1 LNHDA and CDR2 SQIVND (reference sequence). CDR3 size: 13 residues. V was pared by 7 bases and J by 7 bases, with 14 bases between. The CDR3 nucleotides read TGTGCCAGTACATCCAAAGCCCCAAATGAGCAGTTCTTC. Its protein is CASTSKAPNEQFF.

This chain uses TRBV19 with TRBJ2-1, with 9 bases aligning to TRBD2. V lost 8 bases to trimming and J lost 5 bases; unmatched junction nucleotides: 19. The CDR3 covers 18 residues. CDR1 and CDR2 (germline): LNHDA, SQIVND (reference sequence). In DNA form, the CDR3 reads TGTGCCAGTTCCCTCCTTTACGGCGGGAGGGCCCCCCACAATGAGCAGTTCTTC. It specifies CASSLLYGGRAPHNEQFF.

The rearrangement links TRBV6-6 to TRBJ2-2; TRBD1 agrees at 8 bases. The ends lost 0 bases at V and 6 bases at J; junction bases unmatched: 3. CDR1 and CDR2 (germline): MNHNY, SVGAGI (reference sequence). The length of the CDR3 is 15 residues. The CDR3 region has the DNA TGTGCCAGCAGTTACTCGTCACAGGGGGCCGGGGAGCTGTTTTTT. Translated: CASSYSSQGAGELFF.

J is TRBJ1-2 and V is TRBV5-1, with TRBD1 identical over 7 bases. The J segment lost 3 bases and the V segment lost 4 bases, leaving 6 bases of the junction unmatched. The germline V gene encodes CDR1 SGHRS and CDR2 YFSETQ. This CDR3 has 14 residues. The DNA for the CDR3 is TGCGCCAGCAGCCCGACAGGGTTCGACTATGGCTACACCTTC. Translated: CASSPTGFDYGYTF.

V and J are TRBV5-4 and TRBJ2-1, with 9 bases aligning to TRBD2. V lost 6 bases, J lost 7 bases, and 14 bases stayed unmatched. The germline V gene encodes CDR1 SGHNT and CDR2 YYREEE (reference sequence). The CDR3 runs to 16 residues. The CDR3 region is CASTLGGLAGRNEQFF. CDR3 in DNA: TGTGCCAGCACCCTGGGTGGTCTAGCGGGAAGGAATGAGCAGTTCTTC.

This clone has a handful of counts. This chain connects TRBV6-1 to TRBJ1-1, with D unresolved. Germline V CDR1 and CDR2: MNHNS, SASEGT. Trimming pared 2 bases from V and 4 bases from J, leaving 11 bases between. The CDR3 sequence is 14 residues long. CDR3 protein: CASSEWRVSTEAFF. DNA for the CDR3: TGTGCCAGCAGTGAATGGCGGGTGAGCACTGAAGCTTTCTTT.